A selection of T cell receptor beta chains follows, all from one sample in a study of blood T cell repertoires in COVID-19. The table came from immunoSEQ multiplex PCR; TCRdb's copy has only in-frame clones and leaves some out. The repertoire consists of tens of thousands of clones, with approximately 89% occurring once and the leading ten covering about 2.5%. The sequenced material came from peripheral blood. The receptors here all came from a man in his fifties with acute or convalescent COVID-19. Each CDR3 is given with its conserved first and last residue. D genes are given only for firm matches. Size values are once, few and many counts, or a class for expanded clones, and some rows have none.

d_call	clone_size	j_call	v_call	cdr3_aa	cdr3_nt
TRBD1	-	TRBJ1-6	TRBV6-1	CASSESRQGEAPLHF	TGTGCCAGCAGTGAGTCGCGACAGGGTGAGGCACCCCTCCACTTT
TRBD1	-	TRBJ2-3	TRBV5-4	CASSFDRGRTDTQYF	TGTGCCAGCAGCTTCGACAGGGGGCGCACAGATACGCAGTATTTT
TRBD2	-	TRBJ2-3	TRBV6-4	CASRTSGRAEDTQYF	TGTGCCAGCAGGACTAGCGGGAGGGCCGAAGATACGCAGTATTTT
TRBD1	-	TRBJ1-6	TRBV4-1	CASSQEGTGANNSPLHF	TGCGCCAGCAGCCAAGAGGGGACAGGGGCGAATAATTCACCCCTCCACTTT
-	-	TRBJ2-1	TRBV18	CASSPRGRFLNEQFF	TGTGCCAGCTCACCACGGGGGCGTTTCCTAAATGAGCAGTTCTTC
TRBD2	-	TRBJ2-1	TRBV5-6	CASSAQPGREKENEQFF	TGTGCCAGCAGCGCCCAACCTGGGCGGGAGAAGGAGAATGAGCAGTTCTTC
-	once	TRBJ2-7	TRBV11-2	CASSYQMNSYEQYF	TGTGCCAGCAGCTACCAGATGAACTCCTACGAGCAGTACTTC
-	-	TRBJ2-2	TRBV25-1	CASSESSGKEGTGELFF	TGTGCCAGCAGTGAATCGTCCGGGAAGGAGGGTACCGGGGAGCTGTTTTTT
TRBD1	few	TRBJ2-7	TRBV13	CASSPWDRGRYEQYF	TGTGCCAGCAGCCCCTGGGACAGGGGACGCTACGAGCAGTACTTC
-	-	TRBJ2-5	TRBV19	CASSNRDRRETQYF	TGTGCCAGTAGTAACAGAGACCGCAGGGAGACCCAGTACTTC
TRBD2	once	TRBJ2-3	TRBV2	CASSRWTSGTSTDTQYF	TGTGCCAGCAGCCGCTGGACTAGCGGGACTAGCACAGATACGCAGTATTTT
-	-	TRBJ1-2	TRBV9	CASSPRTGGVLYGYTF	TGTGCCAGCAGCCCCCGTACTGGGGGGGTCCTATATGGCTACACCTTC
-	-	TRBJ2-5	TRBV12-3/TRBV12-4	CASSLGLQETQYF	TGTGCCAGCAGTTTGGGACTCCAAGAGACCCAGTACTTC
-	-	TRBJ1-6	TRBV2	CASRSLPNSPLHF	TGTGCCAGCAGGAGTTTACCTAATTCACCCCTCCACTTT
TRBD2	-	TRBJ2-3	TRBV19	CASGSGGPTDTQYF	TGTGCCAGTGGGTCGGGAGGGCCGACAGATACGCAGTATTTT
-	-	TRBJ1-4	TRBV6-5	CASSYPESGKLFF	TGTGCCAGCAGTTACCCTGAGTCTGGAAAACTGTTTTTT
-	-	TRBJ2-2	TRBV7-9	CASSPTATGELFF	TGTGCCAGCAGCCCTACAGCCACCGGGGAGCTGTTTTTT
TRBD1	-	TRBJ1-5	TRBV11-2	CASSFITGGLHQPQHF	TGTGCCAGCAGCTTTATTACAGGGGGCCTTCATCAGCCCCAGCATTTT
-	-	TRBJ2-5	TRBV11-2	CASGYQVPQETQYF	TGTGCCAGCGGATACCAGGTCCCGCAAGAGACCCAGTACTTC
-	-	TRBJ1-5	TRBV28	CASTGGNQPQHF	TGTGCCAGCACCGGTGGCAATCAGCCCCAGCATTTT
TRBD1	-	TRBJ1-3	TRBV14	CASSQPIQGAAGNTIYF	TGTGCCAGCAGCCAACCAATTCAGGGGGCCGCTGGAAACACCATATATTTT
-	-	TRBJ2-3	TRBV7-3	CASSPRHSTDTQYF	TGTGCCAGCAGCCCAAGACATAGCACAGATACGCAGTATTTT
-	once	TRBJ2-1	TRBV27	CASTPGFRALNEQFF	TGTGCCAGCACACCGGGTTTTCGAGCGCTGAATGAGCAGTTCTTC
TRBD1	-	TRBJ2-1	TRBV5-5	CASSRTGQSSYNEQFF	TGTGCCAGCAGCCGGACGGGACAGAGCTCCTACAATGAGCAGTTCTTC
TRBD1	-	TRBJ2-1	TRBV6-4	CASSVSGTGFNEQFF	TGTGCCAGCAGTGTCTCCGGGACAGGGTTTAATGAGCAGTTCTTC
TRBD1	-	TRBJ2-7	TRBV28	CASRPQGARTEQYF	TGTGCCAGCAGACCCCAGGGGGCGCGGACCGAGCAGTACTTC
-	once	TRBJ2-1	TRBV5-4	CASSLPGDTDEQFF	TGTGCCAGCAGCTTGCCGGGAGATACGGATGAGCAGTTCTTC
-	-	TRBJ1-5	TRBV19	CASSKTYWAGENNQPQHF	TGTGCCAGTAGTAAAACCTATTGGGCAGGTGAGAACAATCAGCCCCAGCATTTT
-	-	TRBJ1-5	TRBV24-1	CATAAWGLDQPQHF	TGTGCCACCGCGGCGTGGGGGCTTGATCAGCCCCAGCATTTT
TRBD1	-	TRBJ1-2	TRBV19	CASSPSSDRGHGYTF	TGTGCCAGTAGTCCCTCCTCGGACAGGGGCCATGGCTACACCTTC
TRBD1	-	TRBJ2-1	TRBV5-1	CASRSGTGVNEQFF	TGCGCCAGCAGATCCGGGACAGGGGTCAATGAGCAGTTCTTC
TRBD1	-	TRBJ1-2	TRBV6-5	CASSPGTGINYGYTF	TGTGCCAGCAGTCCTGGGACAGGGATTAACTATGGCTACACCTTC
TRBD1	-	TRBJ1-2	TRBV6-6	CASSMGQGRSYGYTF	TGTGCCAGCAGTATGGGACAGGGCCGGAGCTATGGCTACACCTTC
-	-	TRBJ2-1	TRBV14	CASSHPGLWVEQFF	TGTGCCAGCAGCCACCCCGGACTATGGGTTGAGCAGTTCTTC
TRBD1	-	TRBJ2-5	TRBV11-2	CASSQLTGGRETQYF	TGTGCCAGCAGCCAACTTACAGGGGGCCGGGAGACCCAGTACTTC
-	once	TRBJ2-7	TRBV11-1	CASGRQGRSYEQYF	TGTGCCAGCGGCCGGCAGGGGCGATCCTACGAGCAGTACTTC
-	-	TRBJ2-2	TRBV9	CASSATGIPGELFF	TGTGCCAGCAGCGCTACAGGGATTCCCGGGGAGCTGTTTTTT
TRBD2	-	TRBJ2-5	TRBV15	CATRPGLAGQETQYF	TGTGCCACCAGGCCGGGACTAGCGGGACAAGAGACCCAGTACTTC
-	-	TRBJ1-1	TRBV28	CASSLPQGSGNTEAFF	TGTGCCAGCAGTTTACCCCAGGGCTCCGGGAACACTGAAGCTTTCTTT
TRBD2	-	TRBJ2-3	TRBV3-1/TRBV3-2	CASSQDRLAGSTDTQYF	TGTGCCAGCAGCCAAGATAGACTAGCGGGGAGCACAGATACGCAGTATTTT
-	-	TRBJ2-7	TRBV18	CASSQGPDYEQYF	TGTGCCAGCTCACAGGGGCCGGACTACGAGCAGTACTTC
TRBD1	-	TRBJ2-2	TRBV11-2	CASSLDGTGTTGELFF	TGTGCCAGCAGCTTAGACGGGACAGGGACCACCGGGGAGCTGTTTTTT
-	-	TRBJ2-6	TRBV19	CASIGAWGANVLTF	TGTGCCAGTATAGGAGCGTGGGGGGCCAACGTCCTGACTTTC
-	-	TRBJ1-2	TRBV6-2/TRBV6-3	CASSYDRDFYGYTF	TGTGCCAGCAGTTACGATCGGGATTTCTATGGCTACACCTTC
-	-	TRBJ1-2	TRBV3-1/TRBV3-2	CASSQTLDNYGYTF	TGTGCCAGCAGCCAAACCCTAGATAACTATGGCTACACCTTC
TRBD2	-	TRBJ2-1	TRBV9	CASSVEGLAHNEQFF	TGTGCCAGCAGCGTAGAAGGACTAGCCCACAATGAGCAGTTCTTC
TRBD1	-	TRBJ2-3	TRBV5-1	CASSTDRGTDTQYF	TGCGCCAGCAGCACCGACAGGGGAACAGATACGCAGTATTTT
-	-	TRBJ2-2	TRBV7-9	CASSLTPRGSYTGELFF	TGTGCCAGCAGCTTAACACCTCGGGGGTCCTACACCGGGGAGCTGTTTTTT
TRBD1	-	TRBJ2-2	TRBV7-2	CASSLEGTGGASPGELFF	TGTGCCAGCAGCTTAGAAGGGACAGGGGGCGCTTCCCCCGGGGAGCTGTTTTTT
TRBD2	-	TRBJ2-7	TRBV5-1	CASSTGLAVYEQYF	TGCGCCAGCAGCACAGGACTAGCGGTCTACGAGCAGTACTTC
TRBD1	-	TRBJ2-3	TRBV5-6	CASSWRDRYTDTQYF	TGTGCCAGCAGCTGGAGGGACAGGTACACAGATACGCAGTATTTT
-	once	TRBJ2-1	TRBV5-1	CASSLATGSSYNEQFF	TGCGCCAGCAGCTTGGCGACGGGATCCTCCTACAATGAGCAGTTCTTC
TRBD2	-	TRBJ2-1	TRBV3-1/TRBV3-2	CASSVDGGRHNEQFF	TGTGCCAGCAGCGTAGATGGCGGGAGGCACAATGAGCAGTTCTTC
TRBD2	-	TRBJ2-1	TRBV10-3	CAISNSGSNDEQFF	TGTGCCATCAGTAATAGCGGGAGTAATGATGAGCAGTTCTTC
TRBD1	once	TRBJ2-7	TRBV28	CASRHAGTGSYEQYF	TGTGCCAGCAGGCACGCCGGGACAGGATCCTACGAGCAGTACTTC
TRBD2	-	TRBJ2-5	TRBV3-1/TRBV3-2	CASSPRSPGGEETQYF	TGTGCCAGCAGCCCCCGAAGCCCGGGGGGGGAAGAGACCCAGTACTTC
-	-	TRBJ1-4	TRBV19	CASMGGRTNEKLFF	TGTGCCAGTATGGGGGGGCGGACTAATGAAAAACTGTTTTTT
-	-	TRBJ1-5	TRBV7-8	CASSFLAGVDQPQHF	TGTGCCAGCAGCTTTTTAGCAGGGGTTGATCAGCCCCAGCATTTT
-	-	TRBJ2-2	TRBV25-1	CASSVDSNTGELFF	TGTGCCAGCAGTGTGGACAGTAACACCGGGGAGCTGTTTTTT
-	-	TRBJ2-7	TRBV5-6	CASSWGPYEQYF	TGTGCCAGCAGTTGGGGGCCATACGAGCAGTACTTC